These 3 T cell receptor beta chains share one sample of origin, sequenced in a study of siplizumab effects on memory and regulatory T cells. Data came from immunoSEQ multiplex PCR; TCRdb stores just in-frame clones and leaves some out. The table shows more than 95,000 clones, with around 94% occurring only once. Sequences were obtained from non-Treg CD4+ T cells sorted from blood. All receptors derive from a human donor in good health.

The CDR3 nucleotides are TGTGCCAGCTCACCCCCGGGGTTGGGGCGAACAGGAAACACCATATATTTT. It is translated as CASSPPGLGRTGNTIYF. This chain links TRBV18 with TRBJ1-3; D might be TRBD1 (5 bases). Trimming took 3 bases from V and 4 from J, leaving 19 bases between them. This CDR3 has 17 residues. The germline V gene has CDR1 KGHSH and CDR2 LQKENI.

J is TRBJ2-7 and V is TRBV23-1; D remains ambiguous. TRBV23-1 is marked as an open reading frame, function uncertain. This CDR3 has 14 residues. The V end was cut by 3 bases, the J end by 4 bases, with 13 bases between. The CDR3 DNA reads as TGCGCCAGCAGTCAGGTACCCCGCGGATACGAGCAGTACTTC. It translates to CASSQVPRGYEQYF.

This clone showed up just a few times. The chain couples TRBV19 to TRBJ1-6, with D maybe TRBD1 (6 bases). Trimming took 4 bases from V and 0 from J, leaving 13 bases between them. Germline V gene lookup returns CDR1 LNHDA and CDR2 SQIVND (reference sequence). This CDR3 has 17 residues. The CDR3 sequence: CASSTLQDSSYNSPLHF. The CDR3 region has the DNA TGTGCCAGTAGTACCCTGCAGGACAGCTCCTATAATTCACCCCTCCACTTT.